These T cell receptor beta chains were read from a single sample in a study of blood T cell repertoires in COVID-19. TCRdb's table, derived via immunoSEQ multiplex PCR, lists solely in-frame clones and lacks some. The sample contains some 170,000 clones, roughly 80% of which appear only once. Sequencing was done on a sample of peripheral blood. All receptors derive from an older woman with acute or convalescent COVID-19. The CDR3 runs from the conserved cysteine through the conserved F or W. Each record gives: clone size, V gene, D gene, J gene, CDR3 protein, CDR3 DNA. The D gene is left open where the match is weak. Some rows mark clone size as missing; the rest say once, few, many or name a class of expanded clone.

>.|TRBV7-2|.|TRBJ1-1
CASSLMRVGTEAFF
TGTGCCAGCAGCTTAATGAGGGTTGGGACTGAAGCTTTCTTT
>.|TRBV7-9|.|TRBJ1-2
CASSLAGRSYGYTF
TGTGCCAGCAGCTTAGCGGGCAGGTCCTATGGCTACACCTTC
>.|TRBV28|TRBD1|TRBJ2-1
CASSLPRQGVSNEQFF
TGTGCCAGCAGTTTACCGAGGCAGGGGGTGAGCAATGAGCAGTTCTTC
>few|TRBV6-6|.|TRBJ2-3
CASSYITSTDTQYF
TGTGCCAGCAGTTATATCACTAGCACAGATACGCAGTATTTT
>few|TRBV11-2|.|TRBJ1-2
CASSFGLDSYGYTF
TGTGCCAGCAGCTTCGGCCTCGACAGTTATGGCTACACCTTC
>.|TRBV9|TRBD1|TRBJ1-3
CASSVGTGFGNTIYF
TGTGCCAGCAGCGTAGGGACAGGGTTTGGAAACACCATATATTTT
>.|TRBV20-1|.|TRBJ1-2
CSASLTGIYGYTF
TGCAGTGCTAGTTTAACAGGGATCTATGGCTACACCTTC
>.|TRBV5-1|.|TRBJ2-7
CASSRGNYEQYF
TGCGCCAGCAGCCGGGGAAACTACGAGCAGTACTTC
>.|TRBV28|.|TRBJ2-7
CASSSRPRTATSYEQYF
TGTGCCAGCAGTTCCCGGCCCCGGACAGCCACCTCCTACGAGCAGTACTTC
>few|TRBV28|TRBD2|TRBJ2-5
CASSGSGLAGIYQETQYF
TGTGCCAGCAGTGGATCCGGACTAGCGGGAATATACCAAGAGACCCAGTACTTC
>few|TRBV27|.|TRBJ1-2
CASSLRGPGGNYGYTF
TGTGCCAGCAGTTTAAGAGGGCCCGGGGGGAACTATGGCTACACCTTC
>.|TRBV2|.|TRBJ2-7
CASSAGQVGEQYF
TGTGCCAGCAGCGCGGGCCAAGTAGGCGAGCAGTACTTC
>.|TRBV5-1|.|TRBJ2-5
CASSLGRRERRETQYF
TGCGCCAGCAGCTTGGGCCGCCGGGAGAGACGGGAGACCCAGTACTTC